The 31 T cell receptor beta chains listed next were all sequenced from one sample in a study of immunodeficiency. Sequencing was performed with immunoSEQ multiplex PCR; in TCRdb, only in-frame clones are kept and a portion is missing. This table holds more than 950 clones, 85% to 95% found once. The sequenced material came from CD8+ T cells from blood. The origin of the receptors is a female donor.

V is TRBV24-1 and J is TRBJ1-1, with 7 bases matching TRBD1. The germline gives CDR1 KGHDR, CDR2 SFDVKD. V lost 7 bases to trimming and J lost 3 bases; unmatched junction nucleotides: 4. This CDR3 is 13 amino acids long. Written as DNA, the CDR3 is TGTGCCACCAGGGACAGGACGGACACTGAAGCTTTCTTT. This codes for CATRDRTDTEAFF.

The chain employs TRBV7-9 and TRBJ2-7; D could derive from TRBD1 or TRBD2 (5 bases each). V lost 6 bases, J lost 1 base, and 16 bases lay in between. CDR1 SEHNR and CDR2 FQNEAQ come from the germline V gene (reference sequence). The CDR3 is 15 residues long. CDR3 protein: CASSEAGTESYEQYF. As DNA, the CDR3 is TGTGCCAGCAGTGAAGCCGGGACGGAATCCTACGAGCAGTACTTC.

V and J are TRBV11-2 and TRBJ1-1; D is perhaps TRBD1 (6 bases). CDR1 is SGHAT, CDR2 FQNNGV, per germline. V lost 4 bases to trimming and J lost 5 bases, with 8 bases between them. The CDR3 length is 12 residues. Written as DNA, the CDR3 is TGTGCCAGCAGCTGGCAGGGGACTGAAGCTTTCTTT. Its protein is CASSWQGTEAFF.

V gene TRBV9 combines with J gene TRBJ1-2; TRBD1 might be the D (5 bases). The germline V gene encodes CDR1 SGDLS and CDR2 YYNGEE. Trimming left V 3 bases short and J 6 bases short, with 15 bases between. The CDR3 runs 14 residues. As DNA, the CDR3 is TGTGCCAGCAGCGCCCTACAGGATCCAGATGGCTACACCTTC. It yields the protein CASSALQDPDGYTF.

This clone was seen just once. The chain links TRBV4-1 to TRBJ1-3, with D unclear. Looked up from germline, CDR1 is MGHRA and CDR2 is YSYEKL. This CDR3 region has 15 residues. With 4 bases removed from V and 0 bases from J, the gap between germline ends came to 10 bases. The DNA of the CDR3 is TGCGCCAGCAGCCCCTCACAGTACTCTGGAAACACCATATATTTT. Its protein is CASSPSQYSGNTIYF.

V gene TRBV5-4 combines with J gene TRBJ2-1; the D is unclear. The CDR3 has 12 residues. V was trimmed by 0 bases and J by 10 bases, leaving 8 bases between them. Germline V CDR1 and CDR2: SGHNT, YYREEE (reference sequence). The CDR3 region is CASSLAPEEQFF. CDR3 bases: TGTGCCAGCAGCTTGGCTCCGGAAGAGCAGTTCTTC.

J is TRBJ2-3 and V is TRBV5-6; 14 nucleotides align to TRBD2. The CDR3 is made up of 16 amino acids. The J segment lost 3 bases and the V segment lost 2 bases, leaving 2 bases of the junction unmatched. Germline-derived CDR1 and CDR2 are SGHDT and YYEEEE. This CDR3 is CASSFGTSGSTDTQYF. CDR3 bases: TGTGCCAGCAGCTTCGGGACTAGCGGGAGTACAGATACGCAGTATTTT.

This chain connects TRBV3-1 (or the pseudogene TRBV3-2) to TRBJ2-3; 9 bases line up with TRBD1. With 4 bases clipped from V and 2 bases from J, the junction kept 10 bases outside the gene matches. This CDR3 comprises 17 residues. Germline V gene data show CDR1 as LGHDT and CDR2 as YNNKEL (reference sequence). The CDR3 reads CASSRTQQGAHTDTQYF. CDR3 DNA sequence: TGTGCCAGCAGCCGAACGCAACAGGGGGCGCACACAGATACGCAGTATTTT.

V gene TRBV6-5 combines with J gene TRBJ2-3; D is possibly TRBD2 (5 bases). The CDR3 sequence is 16 residues long. Trimming removed 1 base from V and 2 bases from J, with 13 bases in between. Germline V CDR1 and CDR2: MNHEY, SVGAGI. Written as DNA, the CDR3 is TGTGCCAGCAGTTACTACGGGGTTGATAACACAGATACGCAGTATTTT. Encoded protein: CASSYYGVDNTDTQYF.

The chain couples TRBV19 to TRBJ1-2, with D unresolved. The V end was cut by 1 base, the J end by 12 bases, with 9 bases between. CDR3 length equals 11 residues. CDR1 and CDR2 from the germline V gene are LNHDA and SQIVND (reference sequence). The CDR3 coding sequence is TGTGCCAGTAGTATAGGTCAGGTAAACACCTTC. Translated: CASSIGQVNTF.

The chain combines TRBV19 with TRBJ2-7; 9 bases are a match to TRBD2. Germline V gene sequence: CDR1 LNHDA, CDR2 SQIVND (reference sequence). This CDR3 has 15 amino acids. Unmatched junction bases numbered 5, after V lost 0 bases and J lost 5 bases. The CDR3 nucleotides read TGTGCCAGTAGTATAGAGGGGACTAGCACAGACGAGCAGTACTTC. Translation gives CASSIEGTSTDEQYF.

The V call is TRBV15, the J call TRBJ2-1, with 7 bases that match TRBD1. Germline V lookup: CDR1 LNHNV, CDR2 YYDKDF (reference sequence). The CDR3 is made up of 16 amino acids. V dropped 5 bases and J dropped 8; count of bases not matched to a gene: 15. CDR3 DNA: TGTGCCACCAGCGGACAGGATCCACGGGGCATAGATGAGCAGTTCTTC. It codes for CATSGQDPRGIDEQFF.

The chain combines TRBV5-1 with TRBJ2-7; D ambiguous. CDR1 SGHRS and CDR2 YFSETQ come from the germline V gene. V shed 2 bases and J shed 2 bases, with 11 bases lying between them. The CDR3 totals 14 residues. CDR3 amino acids: CASSLSGVPYEQYF. The DNA for the CDR3 is TGCGCCAGCAGCTTATCAGGAGTACCCTACGAGCAGTACTTC.

V and J are TRBV27 and TRBJ2-7; 16 bases match TRBD2. This CDR3 has 19 residues. The V gene's germline CDR1 is MNHEY and CDR2 SMNVEV (reference sequence). Germline trimming cut 5 bases from V and 3 bases from J; bases unmatched to any gene: 13. CDR3 sequence: CASSPPGTSGRAYIYEQYF. The CDR3 nucleotides read TGTGCCAGCAGTCCCCCAGGGACTAGCGGGAGGGCGTATATCTACGAGCAGTACTTC.

The V and J genes are TRBV7-8 and TRBJ1-1, with D maybe TRBD1 (5 bases). This CDR3 spans 14 amino acids. Per germline, CDR1 SGHVS and CDR2 FQNEAQ. Trimming took 2 bases from V and 1 from J, leaving 8 bases between them. CDR3 loop: CASSLRQPNTEAFF. The CDR3 nucleotides are TGTGCCAGCAGCTTACGACAGCCGAACACTGAAGCTTTCTTT.

In its sample, this clone was seen a few times. J is TRBJ1-5 and V is TRBV27; TRBD1 might be the D (5 bases). Germline-derived CDR1 and CDR2 are MNHEY and SMNVEV (reference sequence). The CDR3 totals 14 residues. V lost 2 bases to trimming and J lost 3 bases, with 8 bases between them. The CDR3 sequence is CASSLQGYNQPQHF. Here the CDR3 DNA reads TGTGCCAGCAGTTTACAGGGTTACAATCAGCCCCAGCATTTT.

The chain couples TRBV4-1 to TRBJ2-5, with 7 bases fitting TRBD2. The CDR3 sequence is 16 residues long. With V trimmed by 3 bases and J by 2 bases, 9 bases remained unmatched. The germline CDR1 and CDR2 sequences are MGHRA and YSYEKL. The CDR3 loop reads CASSHRAGAPQETQYF. The CDR3 coding sequence is TGCGCCAGCAGCCATCGTGCGGGAGCCCCGCAAGAGACCCAGTACTTC.

Only a few counts were recorded for this clone. The rearrangement joins TRBV5-1 to TRBJ2-1; D possibly corresponds to TRBD2 (5 bases). The CDR3 contains 15 residues. Germline CDR1 reads SGHRS; CDR2 reads YFSETQ. V was trimmed by 5 bases and J by 6 bases, leaving 18 bases between them. This chain's CDR3 is CASSSDLAGSNEQFF. CDR3 coding DNA: TGCGCCAGCAGTTCGGACTTAGCAGGTAGCAATGAGCAGTTCTTC.

V gene TRBV5-6 combines with J gene TRBJ1-2; no clear D. The CDR3 sequence is 14 residues long. The germline V and J ends were trimmed by 6 bases and 0 bases, with 12 bases remaining between them. In germline, CDR1 is SGHDT, CDR2 YYEEEE. The CDR3 region is CASNPGGSNYGYTF. CDR3 DNA sequence: TGTGCCAGCAACCCAGGAGGGTCTAACTATGGCTACACCTTC.

V is TRBV9 and J is TRBJ1-1, with D possibly TRBD1 on 6 matching bases. Trimming stripped 0 bases from V and 0 bases from J, with 12 bases between. This CDR3 is built from 16 residues. Germline V gene data show CDR1 as SGDLS and CDR2 as YYNGEE. The CDR3 sequence is CASSVATGHLNTEAFF. As DNA, the CDR3 is TGTGCCAGCAGCGTAGCTACGGGACACCTGAACACTGAAGCTTTCTTT.

The rearrangement uses TRBV6-6 and TRBJ1-2; TRBD1 is a possible D gene (5 bases). V lost 2 bases, J lost 6 bases, and 10 bases lay in between. The CDR3 totals 13 residues. CDR1 MNHNY and CDR2 SVGAGI come from the germline V gene (reference sequence). The CDR3 nucleotides read TGTGCCAGCAGTTACGCCAGGGTTGATGGCTACACCTTC. This sequence encodes CASSYARVDGYTF.

This clone was seen only once. The rearrangement joins TRBV12-3 or TRBV12-4 to TRBJ1-2; perhaps TRBD1 as D (5 bases). CDR3 length: 13 amino acids. Trimming removed 2 bases from V and 4 bases from J, with 8 bases in between. CDR3 DNA: TGTGCCAGCAGTTTAACTGACAGCTATGGCTACACCTTC. It is translated as CASSLTDSYGYTF.

This clone was recorded a few times. The J gene is TRBJ1-2, the V gene TRBV4-1, with D unclear. Trimming removed 2 bases from V and 5 bases from J, with 15 bases in between. CDR3 length equals 15 residues. Germline V gene sequence: CDR1 MGHRA, CDR2 YSYEKL. The CDR3 sequence: CASSQSIGLGYGYTF. DNA of the CDR3: TGCGCCAGCAGCCAATCAATAGGCCTGGGTTATGGCTACACCTTC.

The chain links TRBV15 to TRBJ2-3, with a weak D call TRBD2 (6 bases). CDR1 is LNHNV and CDR2 is YYDKDF in the germline V gene (reference sequence). The CDR3 loop spans 21 amino acids. Trimming shortened V by 5 bases and J by 4 bases, and 34 bases separated the two germline ends. CDR3 region: CATSSYRDLQFSVSASDTQYF. The CDR3 DNA follows: TGTGCCACCAGCTCGTACCGGGACTTGCAGTTCAGTGTCTCAGCTTCAGATACGCAGTATTTT.

V and J are TRBV19 and TRBJ1-1, with no clear D. The CDR3 has 13 amino acids. The germline gives CDR1 LNHDA, CDR2 SQIVND (reference sequence). With 1 base removed from V and 2 bases from J, the gap between germline ends came to 5 bases. Here the CDR3 reads CASSIVANTEAFF. The CDR3 DNA reads as TGTGCCAGTAGTATAGTCGCCAACACTGAAGCTTTCTTT.

V is TRBV5-5 and J is TRBJ1-1, with a weak D call TRBD1 (6 bases). V lost 2 bases and J 4 bases, leaving 9 bases between the germline ends. This CDR3 has 13 amino acids. Germline V CDR1 and CDR2: SGHKS, YYEKEE (reference sequence). The chain's CDR3 is CASSLLRGTEAFF. CDR3 nucleotide sequence: TGTGCCAGCAGCTTACTCAGGGGCACTGAAGCTTTCTTT.

Written as DNA, the CDR3 is TGTGCCAGTTCTCCAGGGCAGACCTACGAGCAGTACTTC. Protein product: CASSPGQTYEQYF. The V call is TRBV19, the J call TRBJ2-7; D possibly corresponds to TRBD1 (5 bases). Germline assignment: CDR1 LNHDA and CDR2 SQIVND (reference sequence). V was trimmed by 8 bases and J by 2 bases, leaving 13 bases between them. The CDR3 is made up of 13 amino acids.

The sample holds one count of this clone. This chain links TRBV4-1 with TRBJ1-1; 8 bases fit TRBD1. The CDR3 is made up of 16 amino acids. V was pared by 4 bases and J by 1 base, with 8 bases of the junction left unmatched. The germline V gene has CDR1 MGHRA and CDR2 YSYEKL. CDR3 in DNA: TGCGCCAGCAGCCGAGAACCCGGGACAGGGAACACTGAAGCTTTCTTT. Its translation: CASSREPGTGNTEAFF.

This chain links TRBV19 with TRBJ1-2; the D is unclear. The CDR3 has 15 residues. Deletions cut 3 bases from V and 3 bases from J, with 14 bases between. CDR1 is LNHDA and CDR2 is SQIVND in the germline V gene (reference sequence). CDR3 sequence reads: CASSMPSLRDYGYTF. The CDR3, as DNA: TGTGCCAGTAGTATGCCCTCCTTAAGGGACTATGGCTACACCTTC.

The V and J genes are TRBV5-6 and TRBJ2-7, with D tentatively TRBD2 (6 bases). Germline CDR1 reads SGHDT; CDR2 reads YYEEEE. There are 14 residues in the CDR3. V lost 0 bases and J lost 0, with 7 bases in between. The CDR3 region has the DNA TGTGCCAGCAGCTTGGCACTAGCCTCCTACGAGCAGTACTTC. Its protein is CASSLALASYEQYF.

The V call is TRBV7-9, the J call TRBJ1-1, with TRBD1 as a possible D gene (6 bases). Trimming cost V 1 base and J 5 bases, with 14 bases left between them. The CDR3 extends over 15 amino acids. CDR1 is SEHNR, CDR2 FQNEAQ, per germline (reference sequence). The CDR3 nucleotides read TGTGCCAGCAGCTTAGGAACAGGGCTAGAAACTGAAGCTTTCTTT. It is translated as CASSLGTGLETEAFF.